These 11 T cell receptor beta chains came from one sample sequenced in a study of T cells in Graves' hyperthyroidism and ophthalmopathy. TCR beta CDR3 regions were amplified from RNA. First-round RT-PCR targeting the TCR CDR3 was performed with the HTBI primer set. TCRdb reprocessed the multiplex PCR reads via MiXCR and lists one record per CDR3 protein. The sample consists of roughly 380,000 distinct CDR3 sequences, roughly 13% of them appearing once. Material: blood. These receptors were taken from a man aged 30 to 45 with Graves' hyperthyroidism that later progressed to Graves' ophthalmopathy.

Note on this clonotype: This may be a read error, as it is one base from a much larger clone. The J gene is TRBJ2-5, the V gene TRBV9; D assignment may be TRBD1 or TRBD2 (6 bases each). This CDR3 spans 14 amino acids. Looked up from germline, CDR1 is SGDLS and CDR2 is YYNGEE. The CDR3 is CAGSGGTTKATQYF. CDR3 DNA: TGTGCCGGCAGCGGAGGGACAACCAAAGCTACCCAGTACTTC. Together with reference TRBV9 and TRBJ2-5, the CDR3 gives the full variable domain: DSGVTQTPKHLITATGQRVTLRCSPRSGDLSVYWYQQSLDQGLQFLIQYYNGEERAKGNILERFSAQQFPDLHSELNLSSLELGDSALYFCAGSGGTTKATQYFGPGTRLLVL.

This clonotype appeared many times. At one boundary the junction diverges from the germline segment, which might be a read error. The V gene is TRBV11-2, the J gene TRBJ2-1; no firm D call. Germline CDR1 is SGHAT and CDR2 is FQNNGV. There are 14 residues in the CDR3. For the CDR3, the DNA is TGTGCCAGCAGCTTAGGCGCCTCCCACAATGAGCAGTTCTTC. Translation gives CASSLGASHNEQFF. The entire variable domain, with the rest obtained from reference TRBV11-2 and TRBJ2-1, is as follows: EAGVAQSPRYKIIEKRQSVAFWCNPISGHATLYWYQQILGQGPKLLIQFQNNGVVDDSQLPKDRFSAERLKGVDSTLKIQPAKLEDSAVYLCASSLGASHNEQFFGPGTRLTVL.

This clonotype was detected many times. The chain combines TRBV11-2 with TRBJ1-1; unclear D gene. The CDR3 sequence is 13 residues long. From germline, CDR1 is SGHAT and CDR2 FQNNGV. V was clipped by 3 bases and J by 3 bases, with 8 bases between them. The CDR3 nucleotides read TGTGCCAGCAGCTTCGGCCCGGACACTGAAGCTTTCTTT. The encoded protein is CASSFGPDTEAFF. The whole variable domain, filled in from reference TRBV11-2 and TRBJ1-1, reads EAGVAQSPRYKIIEKRQSVAFWCNPISGHATLYWYQQILGQGPKLLIQFQNNGVVDDSQLPKDRFSAERLKGVDSTLKIQPAKLEDSAVYLCASSFGPDTEAFFGQGTRLTVV.

The chain joins TRBV9 to TRBJ2-7; possibly TRBD2 for D (6 bases). The CDR3 runs to 14 residues. V dropped 2 bases and J dropped 6 bases, with 15 bases sitting between them. Germline V lookup: CDR1 SGDLS, CDR2 YYNGEE. CDR3 nucleotide sequence: TGTGCCAGCAGCGTCCGTGGAGGGACCCGCGAGCAGTACTTC. It encodes CASSVRGGTREQYF. Using reference TRBV9 and TRBJ2-7 for the parts outside the CDR3, the full variable domain is DSGVTQTPKHLITATGQRVTLRCSPRSGDLSVYWYQQSLDQGLQFLIQYYNGEERAKGNILERFSAQQFPDLHSELNLSSLELGDSALYFCASSVRGGTREQYFGPGTRLTVT.

Notes on this clonotype: Since a much larger clone is just one base distant, this may be a read error. The rearrangement uses TRBV27 and TRBJ1-5, with D possibly matching TRBD1 (5 bases). V gave up 4 bases and J gave up 6 bases, with 10 bases separating them. The CDR3 covers 13 residues. The germline CDR1 and CDR2 sequences are MNHEY and SMNVEV (reference sequence). This CDR3 reads CASSCGGTQPQHF. The CDR3 nucleotides read TGTGCCAGCAGTTGTGGGGGGACTCAGCCCCAGCATTTT.

This clonotype has ten or more counts. This sequence joins TRBV13 and TRBJ2-1; D call uncertain. Germline CDR1 and CDR2: PRHDT and FYEKMQ (reference sequence). The ends were cut back, 3 bases at V and 4 bases at J, with 10 bases in the middle. CDR3 length equals 14 residues. In DNA form, the CDR3 reads TGTGCCAGCAGCTTCGCCGGACGTTACAATGAGCAGTTCTTC. Translated: CASSFAGRYNEQFF. Supplemented by reference TRBV13 and TRBJ2-1, the full variable domain reads AAGVIQSPRHLIKEKRETATLKCYPIPRHDTVYWYQQGPGQDPQFLISFYEKMQSDKGSIPDRFSAQQFSDYHSELNMSSLELGDSALYFCASSFAGRYNEQFFGPGTRLTVL.

This clonotype showed up many times. The chain links TRBV7-8 to TRBJ2-5, with 7 bases identical to TRBD1. The CDR3 is 20 amino acids. Germline-derived CDR1 and CDR2 are SGHVS and FQNEAQ. The V and J ends lost 1 base and 3 bases, in that order; junction bases with no gene match: 20. The DNA for the CDR3 is TGTGCCAGCAGCTTAGACCAAGCATATACATCGGTTGGGACAGAAGAGACCCAGTACTTC. This sequence encodes CASSLDQAYTSVGTEETQYF.

The table lists this clonotype with a few counts. V usage is TRBV18 and J usage is TRBJ1-2; D is possibly TRBD1 (5 bases). V was trimmed by 10 bases and J by 2 bases, leaving 14 bases between them. The CDR3 is 13 residues long. Germline assignment: CDR1 KGHSH and CDR2 LQKENI. This CDR3 reads CATSGTENYGYTF. The CDR3 nucleotides read TGTGCCACCTCCGGGACGGAGAACTATGGCTACACCTTC. Looking up the rest from reference TRBV18 and TRBJ1-2 gives the full variable domain: NAGVMQNPRHLVRRRGQEARLRCSPMKGHSHVYWYRQLPEEGLKFMVYLQKENIIDESGMPKERFSAEFPKEGPSILRIQQVVRGDSAAYFCATSGTENYGYTFGSGTRLTVV.

This clonotype was counted many times. The V call is TRBV2, the J call TRBJ1-1; possible D gene TRBD1, 5 bases. CDR1 and CDR2 (germline): SNHLY, FYNNEI. The CDR3 spans 16 residues. The ends were cut back, 2 bases at V and 5 bases at J, with 18 bases in the middle. The CDR3 here is CASSELGWDRATEAFF. CDR3 coding DNA: TGTGCCAGCAGTGAATTAGGATGGGACCGGGCGACTGAAGCTTTCTTT.

This clonotype was counted only a few times. The V and J genes are TRBV5-1 and TRBJ2-5, with 8 bases aligning to TRBD2. The CDR3 sequence is 15 residues long. V dropped 3 bases and J dropped 1; count of bases not matched to a gene: 5. From germline, CDR1 is SGHRS and CDR2 YFSETQ. For the CDR3, the DNA is TGCGCCAGCAGCTGGACTAGCAGGCCCCAAGAGACCCAGTACTTC. Translating it yields CASSWTSRPQETQYF.

This clonotype was counted a few times. The V call is TRBV5-8, the J call TRBJ1-5, with unresolved D. V gave up 0 bases and J gave up 1 base, with 5 bases separating them. Germline CDR1 and CDR2: SGHTS and YDEGEE. The CDR3 loop spans 14 amino acids. CDR3 region: CASSLGKSNQPQHF. The CDR3 nucleotides read TGTGCCAGCAGCTTGGGTAAAAGCAATCAGCCCCAGCATTTT.